This TCR beta chain was profiled in a study of T cells after yellow fever vaccination. Study-wide results and caveats: A weaker but faster secondary response was observed, peaking on day 5 versus 15.

MiXCR, applied by TCRdb to the 5' RACE reads, yields one record per CDR3 protein. This table has 120,000 or so distinct CDR3 sequences, roughly 10% appearing once. The CDR3 consists of 15 residues. Losses at the gene ends were 0 bases for V and 5 bases for J; bases not matched to a gene: 5. Per the germline V gene, CDR1 is LGHNA and CDR2 is YSLEER. As concerns this clonotype: Its cognate antigen is unknown.

The specimen comprised CD8+ T cells sorted from PBMCs, sampled on the day of the yellow fever booster vaccination. The receptor comes from a young man who received the YFV17D yellow fever vaccine. V usage is TRBV4-3 and J usage is TRBJ1-2, with 8 bases identical to TRBD1. CDR3 DNA: TGCGCCAGCAGCCAAGAGAAACAGGGGGTATATGGCTACACCTTC. This codes for CASSQEKQGVYGYTF.